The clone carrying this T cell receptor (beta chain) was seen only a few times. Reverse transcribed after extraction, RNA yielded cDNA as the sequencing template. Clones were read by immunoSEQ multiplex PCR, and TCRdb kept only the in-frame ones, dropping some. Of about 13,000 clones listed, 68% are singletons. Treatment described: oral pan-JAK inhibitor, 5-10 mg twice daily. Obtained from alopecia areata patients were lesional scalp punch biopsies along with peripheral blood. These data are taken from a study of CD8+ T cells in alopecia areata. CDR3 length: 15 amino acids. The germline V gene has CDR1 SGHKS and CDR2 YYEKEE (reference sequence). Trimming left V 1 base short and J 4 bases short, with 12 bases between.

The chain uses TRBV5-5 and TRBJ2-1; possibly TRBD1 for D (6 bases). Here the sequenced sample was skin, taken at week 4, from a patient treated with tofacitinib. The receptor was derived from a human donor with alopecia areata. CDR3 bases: TGTGCCAGCAGCTTGAAGCCAGGGGAATACAATGAGCAGTTCTTC. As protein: CASSLKPGEYNEQFF.